This T cell receptor beta chain was recovered during a study of blood T cell repertoires in COVID-19. Study-level background: Material from acute and convalescent COVID-19 was sourced from the United States, Italy and Spain. T cells, B-cell-depleted T cells, or PBMCs provided the cDNA or gDNA that served as material.

In the original workflow: Amplifying reference gene primers gave estimates of nucleated cell counts. Produced via immunoSEQ multiplex PCR; TCRdb's table is partial and in-frame only. The V and J calls and clone size were taken over from that table, and D and trimming were inferred from the DNA. The sample carries around 64,000 clones, 75% to 90% recorded once. This clonotype originated in a human donor in a cohort sampled during active COVID-19. Sequences were obtained from peripheral blood.

The CDR3 nucleotides are TGTGCCAGCAGCTCCAACTTGGGACAATCATTTTATTGGGGCTACACCTTC. Its protein product is CASSSNLGQSFYWGYTF. The chain links TRBV5-6 to TRBJ1-2, with D possibly TRBD1 on 6 matching bases. Germline CDR1 and CDR2: SGHDT and YYEEEE. Trimming removed 3 bases at V and 8 bases at J, with 26 bases between. This CDR3 is built from 17 residues. The variable domain in full, completed from reference TRBV5-6 and TRBJ1-2, reads DAGVTQSPTHLIKTRGQQVTLRCSPKSGHDTVSWYQQALGQGPQFIFQYYEEEERQRGNFPDRFSGHQFPNYSSELNVNALLLGDSALYLCASSSNLGQSFYWGYTFGSGTRLTVV.